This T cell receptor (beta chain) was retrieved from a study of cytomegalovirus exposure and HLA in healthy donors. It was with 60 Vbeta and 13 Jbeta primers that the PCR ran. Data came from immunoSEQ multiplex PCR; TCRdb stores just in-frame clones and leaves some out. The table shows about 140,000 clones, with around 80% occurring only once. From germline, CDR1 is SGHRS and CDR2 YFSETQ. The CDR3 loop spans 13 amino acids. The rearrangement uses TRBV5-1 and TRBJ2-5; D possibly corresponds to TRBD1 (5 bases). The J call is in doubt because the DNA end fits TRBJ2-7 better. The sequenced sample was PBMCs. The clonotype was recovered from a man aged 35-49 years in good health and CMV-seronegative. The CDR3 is CASSPGPEYEQYF. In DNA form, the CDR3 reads TGCGCCAGCAGCCCAGGGCCAGAATACGAGCAGTACTTC.